These 4 T cell receptor beta chains came from one sample sequenced in a study of blood T cells in healthy people across ages. A second PCR, run for about 6 to 12 cycles, used a sample-barcoded 5' primer plus a J-beta primer mix. Using its own MiXCR run on the 5' RACE reads, TCRdb lists one record per CDR3 protein. The repertoire holds 1.2 million to 1.5 million distinct CDR3 sequences, with 59% as singletons. The sequenced sample consisted of blood. These TCRs come from a man aged 18 to 30 in good health.

The chain links TRBV7-9 to TRBJ2-6; D unresolved. From germline, CDR1 is SEHNR and CDR2 FQNEAQ (reference sequence). The V end was cut by 8 bases, the J end by 3 bases, with 8 bases between. The CDR3 contains 13 residues. The CDR3 reads CASWPSGANVLTF. In DNA form, the CDR3 reads TGTGCCAGCTGGCCGAGTGGGGCCAACGTCCTGACTTTC.

The rearrangement joins TRBV4-1 to TRBJ2-1, with TRBD2 matching 8 bases. The J segment lost 6 bases and the V segment lost 0 bases, leaving 4 bases of the junction unmatched. Germline V lookup: CDR1 MGHRA, CDR2 YSYEKL. The CDR3 totals 15 residues. As DNA, the CDR3 is TGCGCCAGCAGCCAAGATCCGGGACTAGTCAATGAGCAGTTCTTC. Translating gives CASSQDPGLVNEQFF.

Here the CDR3 reads CASSQPRGDRVLYEQYF. In nucleotides, the CDR3 is TGTGCCAGCAGTCAACCCCGGGGGGACAGGGTTTTGTACGAGCAGTACTTC. V usage is TRBV12-3 or TRBV12-4 and J usage is TRBJ2-7, with 9 bases matching TRBD1. V lost 5 bases to trimming and J lost 4 bases; unmatched junction nucleotides: 15. CDR3 length equals 17 residues.

The chain couples TRBV12-3 or TRBV12-4 to TRBJ2-5, with D possibly being TRBD2 (5 bases). The CDR3 is 14 amino acids. Trimming stripped 3 bases from V and 1 base from J, with 9 bases between. The CDR3 DNA reads as TGTGCCAGCAGTTTTACTAGAGCCCAAGAGACCCAGTACTTC. Translated, it gives CASSFTRAQETQYF.